The entry that follows covers one T cell receptor (beta chain) sequence. Its antigen is not identified. These data originate in a study of T cell responses to AZD1222 COVID-19 vaccine. Study-level results: There were mostly white British donors and more females than males, and clonal diversity was possibly underestimated.

Germline V lookup: CDR1 MNHEY, CDR2 SVGAGI. The length of the CDR3 is 14 residues. V was clipped by 7 bases and J by 5 bases, with 17 bases between them. Produced via immunoSEQ multiplex PCR; TCRdb's table is partial and in-frame only. The sample records about 110,000 clones, roughly 84% being singletons. This material consisted of peripheral blood, taken on day 0 of AZD1222 vaccination. This rearrangement joins TRBV6-5 to TRBJ1-1, with a tentative D call TRBD1 (6 bases). The clonotype comes from an adult in good health. The CDR3 sequence is CASTPGTSETEAFF. The DNA of the CDR3 is TGTGCCAGCACTCCGGGGACATCGGAGACTGAAGCTTTCTTT.